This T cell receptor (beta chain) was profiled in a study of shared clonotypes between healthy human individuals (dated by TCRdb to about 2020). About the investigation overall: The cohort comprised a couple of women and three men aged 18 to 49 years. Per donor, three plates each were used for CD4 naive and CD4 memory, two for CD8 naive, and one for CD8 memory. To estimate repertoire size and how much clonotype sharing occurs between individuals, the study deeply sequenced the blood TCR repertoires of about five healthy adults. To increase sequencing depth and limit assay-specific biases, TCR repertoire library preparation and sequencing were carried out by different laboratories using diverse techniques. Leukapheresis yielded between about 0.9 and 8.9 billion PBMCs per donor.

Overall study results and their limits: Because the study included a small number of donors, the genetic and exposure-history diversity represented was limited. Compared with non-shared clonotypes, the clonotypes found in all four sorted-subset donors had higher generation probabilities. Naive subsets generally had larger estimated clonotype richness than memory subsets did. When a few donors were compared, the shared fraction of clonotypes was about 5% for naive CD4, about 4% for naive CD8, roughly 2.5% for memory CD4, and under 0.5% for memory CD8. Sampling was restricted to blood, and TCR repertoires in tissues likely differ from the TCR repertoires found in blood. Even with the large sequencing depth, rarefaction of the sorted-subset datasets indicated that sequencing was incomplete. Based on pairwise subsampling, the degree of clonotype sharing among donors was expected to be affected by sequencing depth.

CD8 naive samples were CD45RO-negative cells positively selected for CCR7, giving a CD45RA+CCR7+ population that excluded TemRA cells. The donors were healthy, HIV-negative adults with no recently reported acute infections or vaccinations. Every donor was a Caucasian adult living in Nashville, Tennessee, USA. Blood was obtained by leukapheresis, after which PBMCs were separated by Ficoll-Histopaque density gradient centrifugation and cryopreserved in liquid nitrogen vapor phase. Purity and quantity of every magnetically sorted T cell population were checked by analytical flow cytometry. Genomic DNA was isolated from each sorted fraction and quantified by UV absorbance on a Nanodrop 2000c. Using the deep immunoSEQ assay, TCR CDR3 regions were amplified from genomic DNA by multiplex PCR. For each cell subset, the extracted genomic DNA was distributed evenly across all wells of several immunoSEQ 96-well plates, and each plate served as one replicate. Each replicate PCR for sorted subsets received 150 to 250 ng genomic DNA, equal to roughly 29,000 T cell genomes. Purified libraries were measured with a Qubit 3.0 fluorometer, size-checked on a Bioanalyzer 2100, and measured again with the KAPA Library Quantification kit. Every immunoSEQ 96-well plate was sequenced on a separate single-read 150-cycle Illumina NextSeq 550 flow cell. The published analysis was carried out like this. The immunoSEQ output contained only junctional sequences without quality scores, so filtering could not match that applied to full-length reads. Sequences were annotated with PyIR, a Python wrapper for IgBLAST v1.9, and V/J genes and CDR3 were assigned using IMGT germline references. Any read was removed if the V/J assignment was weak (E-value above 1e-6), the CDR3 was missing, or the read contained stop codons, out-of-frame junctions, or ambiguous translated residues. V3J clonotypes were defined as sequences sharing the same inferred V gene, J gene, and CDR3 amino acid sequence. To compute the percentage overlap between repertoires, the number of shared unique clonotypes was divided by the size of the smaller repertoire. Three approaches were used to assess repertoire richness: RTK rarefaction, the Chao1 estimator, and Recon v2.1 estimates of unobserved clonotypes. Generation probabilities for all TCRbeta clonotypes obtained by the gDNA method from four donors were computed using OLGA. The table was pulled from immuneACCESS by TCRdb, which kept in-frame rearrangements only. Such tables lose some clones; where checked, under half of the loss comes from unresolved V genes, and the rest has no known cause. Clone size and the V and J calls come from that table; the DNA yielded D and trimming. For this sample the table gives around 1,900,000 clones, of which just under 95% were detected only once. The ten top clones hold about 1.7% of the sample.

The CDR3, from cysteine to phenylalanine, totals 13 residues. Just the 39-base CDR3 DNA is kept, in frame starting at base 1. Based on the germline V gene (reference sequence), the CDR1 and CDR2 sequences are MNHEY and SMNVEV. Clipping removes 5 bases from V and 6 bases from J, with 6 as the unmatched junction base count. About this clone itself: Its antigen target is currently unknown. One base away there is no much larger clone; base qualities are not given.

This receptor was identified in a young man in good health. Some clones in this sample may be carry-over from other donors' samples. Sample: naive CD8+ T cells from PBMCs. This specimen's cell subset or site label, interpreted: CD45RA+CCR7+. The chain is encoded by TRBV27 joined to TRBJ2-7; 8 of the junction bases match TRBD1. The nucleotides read TGTGCCAGCAGTGCCAGGGGGCGCCCCGAGCAGTACTTC. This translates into CASSARGRPEQYF.